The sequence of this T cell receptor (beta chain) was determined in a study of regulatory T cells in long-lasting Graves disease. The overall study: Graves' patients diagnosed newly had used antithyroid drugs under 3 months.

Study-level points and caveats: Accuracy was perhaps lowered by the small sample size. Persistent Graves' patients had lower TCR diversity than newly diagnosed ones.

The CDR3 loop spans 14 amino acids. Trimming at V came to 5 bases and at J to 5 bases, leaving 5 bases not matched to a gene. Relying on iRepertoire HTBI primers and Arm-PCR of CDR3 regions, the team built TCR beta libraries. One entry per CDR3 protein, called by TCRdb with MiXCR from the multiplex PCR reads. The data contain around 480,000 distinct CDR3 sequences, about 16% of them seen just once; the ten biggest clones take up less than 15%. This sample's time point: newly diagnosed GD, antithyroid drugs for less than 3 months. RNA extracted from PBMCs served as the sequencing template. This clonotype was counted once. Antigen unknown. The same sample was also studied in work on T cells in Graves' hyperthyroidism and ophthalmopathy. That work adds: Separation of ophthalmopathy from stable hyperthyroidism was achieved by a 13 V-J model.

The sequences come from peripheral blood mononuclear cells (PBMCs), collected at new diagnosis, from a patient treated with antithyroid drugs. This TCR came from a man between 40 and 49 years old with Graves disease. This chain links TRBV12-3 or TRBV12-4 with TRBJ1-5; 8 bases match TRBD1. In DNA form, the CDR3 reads TGTGCCAGCAGTATTCAGGGGGCTTATCAGCCCCAGCATTTT. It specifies CASSIQGAYQPQHF.